This entry lists 32 T cell receptor beta chains sequenced from one sample in a study of shared clonotypes between healthy human individuals. Assay: immunoSEQ multiplex PCR; the TCRdb copy retains only in-frame clones and omits some. The sample records 2 million to 2.5 million clones, more than 85% being singletons. Naive CD8 isolation took CD45RO-negative cells positively selected for CCR7 and excluded terminally differentiated effector memory CD45RA+ cells. The sample consisted of naive CD8+ T cells from PBMCs. Receptor source: a man aged 18 to 29 in good health. Some clones in this sample may be carry-over from other donors' samples.

The V and J genes are TRBV9 and TRBJ1-1, with D unresolved. With 4 bases removed from V and 11 bases from J, the gap between germline ends came to 21 bases. Germline values: CDR1 SGDLS, CDR2 YYNGEE. The CDR3 is made up of 14 amino acids. CDR3 loop: CASSPDQTGFGAFF. The CDR3 DNA reads as TGTGCCAGCAGCCCCGATCAGACGGGGTTCGGGGCTTTCTTT.

The chain carries TRBV29-1 and TRBJ2-6, with D possibly being TRBD2 (5 bases). Looked up from germline, CDR1 is SQVTM and CDR2 is ANQGSEA. V was pared by 3 bases and J by 0 bases, with 9 bases between. The CDR3 contains 15 residues. The CDR3 DNA reads TGCAGCGTTGAGGAGGCGAACTCTGGGGCCAACGTCCTGACTTTC. This translates into CSVEEANSGANVLTF.

V is TRBV5-6 and J is TRBJ2-7, with D possibly TRBD2 on 6 matching bases. V was shortened by 6 bases and J by 2 bases, with 15 bases between the two germline ends. This CDR3 is built from 14 residues. Germline loops: CDR1 SGHDT, CDR2 YYEEEE. In DNA, the CDR3 is TGTGCCAGCACCGGACCCGGGGGTGCCTACGAGCAGTACTTC. Its translation is CASTGPGGAYEQYF.

This CDR3 is CASSPGTPNYGYTF. In nucleotides, the CDR3 is TGTGCCAGCAGCCCCGGGACACCCAACTATGGCTACACCTTC. The rearrangement joins TRBV9 to TRBJ1-2; tentatively, D is TRBD1 (6 bases). The CDR3 consists of 14 residues. V was trimmed by 4 bases and J by 2 bases, leaving 12 bases between them. Germline V gives CDR1 SGDLS, CDR2 YYNGEE.

V is TRBV29-1 and J is TRBJ2-7, with D perhaps matching TRBD2 (5 bases). Trimming cost V 7 bases and J 0 bases, with 16 bases left between them. This CDR3 region has 14 residues. CDR1 SQVTM and CDR2 ANQGSEA come from the germline V gene. The CDR3 DNA sequence: TGCAGCGCCGCGGGCGGCTTATTCTCCTACGAGCAGTACTTC. Translated: CSAAGGLFSYEQYF.

CDR3 protein: CASSEAGAGGAGHEQFF. CDR3 coding DNA: TGTGCCAGCAGTGAAGCGGGAGCGGGAGGTGCTGGGCATGAGCAGTTCTTC. This chain uses TRBV6-1 with TRBJ2-1; 9 bases fit TRBD2. CDR3 length: 17 amino acids. Germline CDR1 is MNHNS and CDR2 is SASEGT. The V gene end was trimmed by 0 bases and the J gene end by 8 bases; junction bases not matched to a gene: 11.

The rearrangement uses TRBV6-5 and TRBJ1-2; D might be TRBD1 (5 bases). Germline values: CDR1 MNHEY, CDR2 SVGAGI. The CDR3 extends over 15 amino acids. V was pared by 6 bases and J by 0 bases, with 14 bases between. The CDR3 region has the DNA TGTGCCAGCAGAATCGGGGCCTTCCCTAACTATGGCTACACCTTC. This encodes CASRIGAFPNYGYTF.

The chain uses TRBV13 and TRBJ2-2; 8 nucleotides match TRBD1. Germline V CDR1 and CDR2: PRHDT, FYEKMQ (reference sequence). The V gene end was trimmed by 0 bases and the J gene end by 5 bases; junction bases not matched to a gene: 8. CDR3 length: 17 residues. The DNA of the CDR3 is TGTGCCAGCAGCTTAGGGGACAGGGCTCAGAGGACCGGGGAGCTGTTTTTT. Translation gives CASSLGDRAQRTGELFF.

This chain links TRBV14 with TRBJ2-7; 8 nucleotides line up with TRBD2. The V gene end was trimmed by 1 base and the J gene end by 5 bases; junction bases not matched to a gene: 1. CDR1 SGHDN and CDR2 FVKESK come from the germline V gene. The CDR3 covers 13 residues. The CDR3 bases are TGTGCCAGCAGCCAAGGACTAGCGAACGAGCAGTACTTC. Translating it yields CASSQGLANEQYF.

This chain links TRBV5-4 with TRBJ2-3; D call uncertain. This CDR3 is 15 amino acids long. Trimming removed 0 bases from V and 2 bases from J, with 10 bases in between. Germline CDR1 is SGHNT and CDR2 is YYREEE (reference sequence). CDR3 amino acids: CASSLGTDYTDTQYF. The CDR3 DNA reads as TGTGCCAGCAGCTTGGGGACGGATTACACAGATACGCAGTATTTT.

CDR3 DNA sequence: TGTGCCATCAGTGAGTCTAGAAACACCATATATTTT. Its protein is CAISESRNTIYF. The chain uses TRBV10-3 and TRBJ1-3, with unresolved D. Trimming removed 0 bases at V and 5 bases at J, with 2 bases between. The CDR3 spans 12 residues. Germline CDR1 ENHRY, CDR2 SYGVKD.

The CDR3 DNA sequence: TGTGCCAGCAGTGGCCCAGCTGTACAGACGGGTGGCGAGCAGTACTTC. It codes for CASSGPAVQTGGEQYF. This chain uses TRBV2 with TRBJ2-7; D is undetermined. The CDR3 length is 16 residues. Germline V lookup: CDR1 SNHLY, CDR2 FYNNEI. Trimming shortened V by 4 bases and J by 6 bases, and 22 bases separated the two germline ends.

V is TRBV28 and J is TRBJ2-1; D remains unclear. The CDR3 spans 14 residues. V gave up 3 bases and J gave up 6 bases, with 12 bases separating them. From germline, CDR1 is MDHEN and CDR2 SYDVKM. CDR3 DNA: TGTGCCAGCAGTTTGGAAGGGCTACGCAATGAGCAGTTCTTC. The encoded protein is CASSLEGLRNEQFF.

The CDR3 coding sequence is TGTGCCAGCAGTGTAAGAGACACCGGGGAGCTGTTTTTT. It codes for CASSVRDTGELFF. This chain joins TRBV2 and TRBJ2-2, with unresolved D. The germline V and J ends were trimmed by 4 bases and 3 bases, with 6 bases remaining between them. This CDR3 spans 13 amino acids. Germline CDR1 SNHLY, CDR2 FYNNEI.

This chain uses TRBV5-1 with TRBJ2-1; 7 nucleotides line up with TRBD2. Germline CDR1 SGHRS, CDR2 YFSETQ. CDR3 length: 16 amino acids. V lost 1 base to trimming and J lost 4 bases; unmatched junction nucleotides: 8. DNA of the CDR3: TGCGCCAGCAGCTTGTCCGTAGCGGGCAAATACAATGAGCAGTTCTTC. Protein: CASSLSVAGKYNEQFF.

The CDR3 nucleotides are TGTGCCAGCAGCCAAGGCGCGATCGAGCAGTACTTC. It translates to CASSQGAIEQYF. The chain is built from TRBV14 and TRBJ2-7; D is uncertain. V was shortened by 1 base and J by 6 bases, with 7 bases between the two germline ends. The CDR3 runs 12 residues. Germline V gene data show CDR1 as SGHDN and CDR2 as FVKESK. The full variable domain, its missing parts supplied by reference TRBV14 and TRBJ2-7, is EAGVTQFPSHSVIEKGQTVTLRCDPISGHDNLYWYRRVMGKEIKFLLHFVKESKQDESGMPNNRFLAERTGGTYSTLKVQPAELEDSGVYFCASSQGAIEQYFGPGTRLTVT.

The J gene is TRBJ2-5, the V gene TRBV25-1; weak D call: TRBD1 (6 bases). CDR3 length equals 15 residues. Germline V CDR1 and CDR2: MGHDK, SYGVNS. The ends were cut back, 7 bases at V and 2 bases at J, with 17 bases in the middle. In nucleotides, the CDR3 is TGTGCCAGCACTACCCGGATCGGACAGCAAGAGACCCAGTACTTC. Translating it yields CASTTRIGQQETQYF.

The chain's CDR3 is CASNLGRENTGELFF. DNA of the CDR3: TGTGCCAGCAACCTCGGGCGGGAGAACACCGGGGAGCTGTTTTTT. This chain links TRBV5-5 with TRBJ2-2, with D possibly TRBD2 on 6 matching bases. Between the trimmed V and J ends, which lost 6 bases and 1 base, there was a span of 13 bases. This CDR3 has 15 residues. Germline V gene lookup returns CDR1 SGHKS and CDR2 YYEKEE (reference sequence). The variable domain in full, completed from reference TRBV5-5 and TRBJ2-2, reads DAGVTQSPTHLIKTRGQQVTLRCSPISGHKSVSWYQQVLGQGPQFIFQYYEKEERGRGNFPDRFSARQFPNYSSELNVNALLLGDSALYLCASNLGRENTGELFFGEGSRLTVL.

The V gene is TRBV5-5, the J gene TRBJ1-3; a possible D gene is TRBD1 (6 bases). The CDR3 has 15 amino acids. Germline V gene data show CDR1 as SGHKS and CDR2 as YYEKEE (reference sequence). The V and J ends lost 4 bases and 6 bases respectively, with 17 bases between them. The CDR3 nucleotides read TGTGCCAGCAGCCCCTTACAGGGTATCAAAAACACCATATATTTT. It specifies CASSPLQGIKNTIYF.

The chain employs TRBV7-8 and TRBJ2-7; D tentatively fits TRBD1 or TRBD2 (6 bases each). This CDR3 spans 16 amino acids. Between the trimmed V and J ends, which lost 7 bases and 0 bases, there was a span of 19 bases. CDR1 is SGHVS and CDR2 is FQNEAQ in the germline V gene. CDR3: CASTEGGRPSSYEQYF. CDR3 in DNA: TGTGCCAGCACCGAGGGGGGAAGACCAAGCTCCTACGAGCAGTACTTC.

The V and J genes are TRBV19 and TRBJ2-7, with TRBD2 matching over 12 bases. Germline V CDR1 and CDR2: LNHDA, SQIVND (reference sequence). This CDR3 has 15 residues. J gave up 5 bases and V 5 bases, and 7 bases lay outside the gene matches. The CDR3: CASSVTSGRFDEQYF. CDR3 coding DNA: TGTGCCAGTAGTGTAACTAGCGGGAGGTTCGACGAGCAGTACTTC.

The chain is built from TRBV29-1 and TRBJ2-3, with 10 bases identical to TRBD2. With 4 bases clipped from V and 4 bases from J, the junction kept 2 bases outside the gene matches. This CDR3 contains 13 residues. Germline values: CDR1 SQVTM, CDR2 ANQGSEA. CDR3: CSVVAGGPDTQYF. CDR3 coding DNA: TGCAGCGTTGTAGCGGGAGGCCCAGATACGCAGTATTTT.

The chain is built from TRBV11-2 and TRBJ2-1, with D maybe TRBD2 (6 bases). Germline CDR1 SGHAT, CDR2 FQNNGV. V lost 5 bases, J lost 4 bases, and 21 bases lay in between. CDR3 length: 17 residues. The CDR3 loop reads CASSPINTGLIYNEQFF. The CDR3 nucleotides read TGTGCCAGCAGCCCCATAAACACGGGACTTATTTACAATGAGCAGTTCTTC.

The V and J genes are TRBV28 and TRBJ1-5, with 9 bases lining up with TRBD1. From germline, CDR1 is MDHEN and CDR2 SYDVKM. The CDR3 totals 16 residues. V was pared by 2 bases and J by 9 bases, with 11 bases of the junction left unmatched. This chain's CDR3 is CASSLPGTGILRPQHF. The DNA of the CDR3 is TGTGCCAGCAGTTTACCCGGGACAGGGATCCTTCGGCCCCAGCATTTT.

Turning to this clone: This sample includes further DNA sequences coding for the same CDR3. The genes are TRBV28 and TRBJ2-1; 7 nucleotides agree with TRBD2. Germline CDR1 and CDR2: MDHEN and SYDVKM. The CDR3 covers 14 residues. The V gene end was trimmed by 2 bases and the J gene end by 5 bases; junction bases not matched to a gene: 3. CDR3 sequence: CASSLSGADNEQFF. Here the CDR3 DNA reads TGTGCCAGCAGTTTAAGCGGGGCCGACAATGAGCAGTTCTTC.

Concerning this clone: The same CDR3 can be traced to other DNA sequences in this sample. The CDR3 is CASSEGNTEAFF. CDR3 nucleotide sequence: TGTGCCAGCAGTGAGGGGAACACTGAAGCTTTCTTT. This rearrangement joins TRBV2 to TRBJ1-1; no reliable D call. Per the germline V gene, CDR1 is SNHLY and CDR2 is FYNNEI. With 3 bases removed from V and 1 base from J, the gap between germline ends came to 3 bases. The CDR3 has 12 amino acids.

Here the CDR3 DNA reads TGTGCCAGCAGTACGATTGCAACAGGGGGGCAAGAGACCCAGTACTTC. Protein sequence: CASSTIATGGQETQYF. The rearrangement uses TRBV27 and TRBJ2-5, with TRBD1 matching 8 bases. This CDR3 has 16 residues. V trimming: 5 bases; J trimming: 2 bases; junction bases outside the gene matches: 10. Germline CDR1 is MNHEY and CDR2 is SMNVEV (reference sequence).

V and J are TRBV15 and TRBJ2-5, with 8 positions matching TRBD2. From germline, CDR1 is LNHNV and CDR2 YYDKDF (reference sequence). After removal of 3 bases from V and 5 bases from J, the junction contained 14 bases not matched to a gene. This CDR3 is built from 17 residues. CDR3 nucleotides: TGTGCCACCAGCAGCACCTTCACGAGGGTAGCGGGGGAGACCCAGTACTTC. Protein product: CATSSTFTRVAGETQYF.

This rearrangement joins TRBV2 to TRBJ2-6; weak D call: TRBD2 (6 bases). V lost 7 bases and J lost 0, with 13 bases in between. Looked up from germline, CDR1 is SNHLY and CDR2 is FYNNEI. CDR3 length: 16 amino acids. The CDR3 protein is CASIGGFSSGANVLTF. The CDR3 coding sequence is TGTGCCAGCATAGGAGGGTTTAGCTCTGGGGCCAACGTCCTGACTTTC.

V is TRBV6-5 and J is TRBJ1-2; D gene uncertain. Germline V gives CDR1 MNHEY, CDR2 SVGAGI. CDR3 length equals 15 residues. V lost 0 bases and J lost 2, with 10 bases in between. In DNA form, the CDR3 reads TGTGCCAGCAGTTACTCGGTCGGTAACAACTATGGCTACACCTTC. Translated: CASSYSVGNNYGYTF.

V gene TRBV12-5 combines with J gene TRBJ2-7; TRBD2 aligns across 11 bases. This CDR3 spans 15 amino acids. CDR1 is LGHNT and CDR2 is FRNRAP in the germline V gene. After removal of 7 bases from V and 5 bases from J, the junction contained 10 bases not matched to a gene. The CDR3 region is CASATILAGANEQYF. DNA of the CDR3: TGTGCTAGTGCCACGATACTAGCGGGAGCTAACGAGCAGTACTTC.

The count of this clone is one. The chain is built from TRBV27 and TRBJ1-2; the D gene is possibly TRBD1 (5 bases). Trimming took 4 bases from V and 4 from J, leaving 22 bases between them. The CDR3 runs 17 residues. Germline CDR1 MNHEY, CDR2 SMNVEV (reference sequence). The CDR3 DNA reads as TGTGCCAGCAGTTATCCCCAGACAGATACTTCCGGCTATGGCTACACCTTC. Translated, it gives CASSYPQTDTSGYGYTF.